This TCR beta chain was retrieved from a study of OX40 agonist ivuxolimab in advanced cancers. Study at large: Patients achieving partial responses numbered three: one hepatocellular carcinoma case and two cutaneous melanoma cases.

V shed 5 bases and J shed 1 base, with 12 bases lying between them. There are 14 residues in the CDR3. Germline lookup yields CDR1 SGHVS and CDR2 FQNEAQ. Blood was sampled at baseline, cycle 4 day 1, and cycle 7 day 1. The assay was immunoSEQ multiplex PCR, and TCRdb's table has in-frame clones only and misses some. Of about 40,000 clones listed, approximately 86% are singletons. Whole-study findings and limits: What antigens the expanded peripheral T cells recognized was never established.

Points on this clone: Antigen: not known.

This chain joins TRBV7-8 and TRBJ2-7; D may be TRBD1 (6 bases). The receptor was derived from an adult with an advanced solid tumor such as melanoma, head and neck, liver or kidney cancer. The specimen was CD4+ or CD8+ T cells sorted from blood, collected in a trial of the OX40 agonist ivuxolimab. The CDR3 DNA follows: TGTGCCAGCAGCCCCCGAGGGGGATCCTACGAGCAGTACTTC. It codes for CASSPRGGSYEQYF.